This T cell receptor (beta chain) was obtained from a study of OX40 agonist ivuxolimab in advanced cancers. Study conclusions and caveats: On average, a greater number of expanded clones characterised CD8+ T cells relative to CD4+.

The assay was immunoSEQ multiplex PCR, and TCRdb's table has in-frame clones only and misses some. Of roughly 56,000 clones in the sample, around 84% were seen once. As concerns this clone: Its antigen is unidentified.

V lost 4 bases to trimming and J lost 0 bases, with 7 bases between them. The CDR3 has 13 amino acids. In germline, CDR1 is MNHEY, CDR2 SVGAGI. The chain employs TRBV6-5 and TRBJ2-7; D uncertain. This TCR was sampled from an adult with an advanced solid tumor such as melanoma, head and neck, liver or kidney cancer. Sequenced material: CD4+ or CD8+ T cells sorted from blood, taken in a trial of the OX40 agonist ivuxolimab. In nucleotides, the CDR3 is TGTGCCAGCAGTTCGCAGAGCTCCTACGAGCAGTACTTC. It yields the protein CASSSQSSYEQYF.